These 5 T cell receptor beta chains share one sample of origin, sequenced in a study of regulatory T cells in long-lasting Graves disease. Specified time point: persistent/refractory GD, antithyroid drugs over 5 years with positive TRAb. The TCR library was prepared using RNA isolated from PBMCs. For TCR beta, libraries came from iRepertoire HTBI primers and Arm-PCR of CDR3 regions. TCRdb fed the multiplex PCR reads into MiXCR, producing one record per CDR3 protein. This sample has 650,000 to 850,000 distinct CDR3 sequences, with about 30% found just once. The input for sequencing was peripheral blood mononuclear cells (PBMCs), taken when the disease was refractory, from a patient treated with antithyroid drugs. These receptors were obtained from a female donor with Graves disease.

The chain is built from TRBV20-1 and TRBJ1-1; D uncertain. V shed 0 bases and J shed 0 bases, with 11 bases lying between them. The germline CDR1 and CDR2 sequences are DFQATT and SNEGSKA (reference sequence). The CDR3 consists of 15 residues. The CDR3 DNA sequence: TGCAGTGCTAGAGATCAGCAACTCATGAACACTGAAGCTTTCTTT. This encodes CSARDQQLMNTEAFF.

In its sample, this clonotype was seen a few times. The V call is TRBV20-1, the J call TRBJ1-3; the match to TRBD1 covers 9 bases. This CDR3 comprises 17 residues. Germline CDR1 and CDR2: DFQATT and SNEGSKA (reference sequence). V gave up 0 bases and J gave up 3 bases; unmatched junction bases: 9. In nucleotides, the CDR3 is TGCAGTGCTAGAGATGGTCTGGGACAGGGATTTGGAAACACCATATATTTT. Translated: CSARDGLGQGFGNTIYF.

V and J are TRBV6-1 and TRBJ2-7; D may match TRBD1 or TRBD2 (5 bases each). Germline lookup yields CDR1 MNHNS and CDR2 SASEGT. The CDR3 runs to 18 residues. V lost 0 bases, J lost 0 bases, and 18 bases lay in between. CDR3 nucleotides: TGTGCCAGCAGTGAAGCCCCTCCCGGGGACCCCAGCTCCTACGAGCAGTACTTC. It specifies CASSEAPPGDPSSYEQYF.

Concerning this clonotype: A read error may be the cause here, since a much bigger clone is one base away. This chain links TRBV6-1 with TRBJ1-2; D remains ambiguous. Per germline, CDR1 MNHNS and CDR2 SASEGT. The CDR3 runs 13 residues. Trimming left V 4 bases short and J 8 bases short, with 14 bases between. Here the CDR3 reads CASSVDLNIGYTF. CDR3 sequence (DNA): TGTGCCAGCAGTGTCGATCTAAACATCGGCTACACCTTC.

This clonotype was detected once. This rearrangement joins TRBV29-1 to TRBJ2-1, with 12 bases lining up with TRBD2. The CDR3 has 16 residues. Per germline, CDR1 SQVTM and CDR2 ANQGSEA. V trimming: 4 bases; J trimming: 8 bases; junction bases outside the gene matches: 12. CDR3 sequence: CSVGASGRARYHEQFF. DNA for the CDR3: TGCAGCGTTGGCGCTAGCGGGAGGGCGAGGTACCATGAGCAGTTCTTC.